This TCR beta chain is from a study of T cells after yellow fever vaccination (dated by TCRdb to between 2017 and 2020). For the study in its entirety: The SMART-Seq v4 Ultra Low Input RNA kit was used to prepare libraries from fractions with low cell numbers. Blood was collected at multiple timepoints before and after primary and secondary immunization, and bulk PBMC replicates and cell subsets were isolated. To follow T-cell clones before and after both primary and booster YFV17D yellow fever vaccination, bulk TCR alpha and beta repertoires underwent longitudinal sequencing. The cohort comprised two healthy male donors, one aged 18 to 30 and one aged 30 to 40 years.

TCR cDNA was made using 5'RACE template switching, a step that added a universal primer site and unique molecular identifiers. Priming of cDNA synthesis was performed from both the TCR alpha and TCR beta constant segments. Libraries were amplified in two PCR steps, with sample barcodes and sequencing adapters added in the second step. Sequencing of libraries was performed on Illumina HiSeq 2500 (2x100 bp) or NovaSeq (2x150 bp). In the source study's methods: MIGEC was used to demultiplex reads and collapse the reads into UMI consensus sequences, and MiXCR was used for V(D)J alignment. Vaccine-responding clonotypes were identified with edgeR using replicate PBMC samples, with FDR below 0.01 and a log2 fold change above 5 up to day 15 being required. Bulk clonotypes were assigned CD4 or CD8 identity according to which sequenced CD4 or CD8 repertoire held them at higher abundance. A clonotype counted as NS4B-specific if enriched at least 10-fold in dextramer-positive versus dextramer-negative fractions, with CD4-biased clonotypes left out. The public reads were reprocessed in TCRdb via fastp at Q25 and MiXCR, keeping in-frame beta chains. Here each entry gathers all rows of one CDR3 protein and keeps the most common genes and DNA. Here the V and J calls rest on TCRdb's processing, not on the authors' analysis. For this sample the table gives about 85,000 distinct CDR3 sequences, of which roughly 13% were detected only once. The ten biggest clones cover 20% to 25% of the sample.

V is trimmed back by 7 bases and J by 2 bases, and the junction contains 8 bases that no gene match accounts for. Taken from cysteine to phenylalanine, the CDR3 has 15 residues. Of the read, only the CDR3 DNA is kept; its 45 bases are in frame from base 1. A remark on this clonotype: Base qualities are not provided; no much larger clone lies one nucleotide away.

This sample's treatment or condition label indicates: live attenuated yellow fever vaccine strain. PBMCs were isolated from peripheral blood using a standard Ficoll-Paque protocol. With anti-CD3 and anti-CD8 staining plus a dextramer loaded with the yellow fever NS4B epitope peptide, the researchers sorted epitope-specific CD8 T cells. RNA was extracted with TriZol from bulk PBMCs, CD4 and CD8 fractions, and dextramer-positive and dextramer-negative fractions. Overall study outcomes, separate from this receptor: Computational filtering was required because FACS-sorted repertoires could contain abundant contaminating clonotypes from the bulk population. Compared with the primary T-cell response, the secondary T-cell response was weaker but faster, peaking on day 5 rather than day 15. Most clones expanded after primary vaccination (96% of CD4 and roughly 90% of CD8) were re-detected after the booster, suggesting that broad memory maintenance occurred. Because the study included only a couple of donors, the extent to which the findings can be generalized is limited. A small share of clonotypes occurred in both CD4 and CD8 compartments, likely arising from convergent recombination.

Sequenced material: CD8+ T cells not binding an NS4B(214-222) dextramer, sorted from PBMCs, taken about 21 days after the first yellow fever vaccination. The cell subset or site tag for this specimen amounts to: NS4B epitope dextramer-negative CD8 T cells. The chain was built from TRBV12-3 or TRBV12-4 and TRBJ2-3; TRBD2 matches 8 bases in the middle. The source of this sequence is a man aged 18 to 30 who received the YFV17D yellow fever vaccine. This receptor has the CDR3 CASTPTGGDTDTQYF. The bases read TGTGCCAGCACCCCGACGGGGGGGGACACAGATACGCAGTATTTT.